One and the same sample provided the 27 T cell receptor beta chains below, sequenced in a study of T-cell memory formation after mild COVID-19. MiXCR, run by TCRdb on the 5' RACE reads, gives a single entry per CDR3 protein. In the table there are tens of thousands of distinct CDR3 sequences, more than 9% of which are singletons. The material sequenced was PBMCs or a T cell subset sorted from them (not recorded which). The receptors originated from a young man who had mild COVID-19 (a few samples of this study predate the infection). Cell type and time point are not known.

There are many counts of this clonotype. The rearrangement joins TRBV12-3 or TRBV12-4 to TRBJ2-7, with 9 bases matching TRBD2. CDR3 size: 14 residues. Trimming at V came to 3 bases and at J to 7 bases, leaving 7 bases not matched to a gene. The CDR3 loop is CASSFGGGAGEQYF. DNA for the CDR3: TGTGCCAGCAGTTTTGGCGGGGGGGCCGGTGAGCAGTACTTC.

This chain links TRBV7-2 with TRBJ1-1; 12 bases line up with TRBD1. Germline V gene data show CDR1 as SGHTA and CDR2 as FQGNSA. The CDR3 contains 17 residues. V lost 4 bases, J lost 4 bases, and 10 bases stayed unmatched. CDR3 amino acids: CASSSPGQGARGTEAFF. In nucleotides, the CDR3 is TGTGCCAGCAGCTCCCCGGGACAGGGGGCGCGGGGCACTGAAGCTTTCTTT.

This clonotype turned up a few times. CDR3: CSVSDRTAINEQFF. CDR3 coding DNA: TGCAGCGTGTCCGACCGGACAGCCATCAATGAGCAGTTCTTC. The rearrangement links TRBV29-1 to TRBJ2-1, with TRBD1 as a possible D gene (6 bases). The CDR3 covers 14 residues. Trimming removed 6 bases at V and 6 bases at J, with 18 bases between. Germline CDR1 SQVTM, CDR2 ANQGSEA.

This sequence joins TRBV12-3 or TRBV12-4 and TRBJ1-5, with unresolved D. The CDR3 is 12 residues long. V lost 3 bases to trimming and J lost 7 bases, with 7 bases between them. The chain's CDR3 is CASSFQQQPQHF. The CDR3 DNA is TGTGCCAGCAGTTTCCAGCAACAGCCCCAGCATTTT.

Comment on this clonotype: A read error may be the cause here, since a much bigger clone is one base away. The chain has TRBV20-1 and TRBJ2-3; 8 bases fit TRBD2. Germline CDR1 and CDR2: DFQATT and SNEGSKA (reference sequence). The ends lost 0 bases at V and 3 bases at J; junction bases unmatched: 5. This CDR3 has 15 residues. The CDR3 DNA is TGCAGTGCTAGAGATAGGGCGGGGGGAACAGATACGCAGTATTTT. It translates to CSARDRAGGTDTQYF.

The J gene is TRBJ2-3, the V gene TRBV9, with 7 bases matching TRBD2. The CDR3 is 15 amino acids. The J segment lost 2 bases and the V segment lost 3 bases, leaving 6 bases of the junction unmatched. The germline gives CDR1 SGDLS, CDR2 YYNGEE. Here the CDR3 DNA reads TGTGCCAGCAGCGGTAGCGGGTACTCCACAGATACGCAGTATTTT. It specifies CASSGSGYSTDTQYF.

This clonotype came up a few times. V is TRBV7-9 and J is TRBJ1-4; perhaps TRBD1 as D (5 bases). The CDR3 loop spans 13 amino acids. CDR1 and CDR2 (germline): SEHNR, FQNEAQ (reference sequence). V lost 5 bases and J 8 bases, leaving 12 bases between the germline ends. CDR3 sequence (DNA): TGTGCCAGCAGCCTCTCGTGGGGCGAAAAACTGTTTTTT. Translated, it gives CASSLSWGEKLFF.

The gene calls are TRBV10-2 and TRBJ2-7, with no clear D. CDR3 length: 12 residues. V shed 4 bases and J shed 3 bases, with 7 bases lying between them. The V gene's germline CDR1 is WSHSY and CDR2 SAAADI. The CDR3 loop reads CASSAESYEQYF. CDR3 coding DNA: TGCGCCAGCAGTGCAGAAAGCTACGAGCAGTACTTC.

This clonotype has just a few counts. CDR3 region: CASRARPIYNEQFF. In DNA, the CDR3 is TGTGCCAGCAGAGCCAGACCCATCTACAATGAGCAGTTCTTC. This chain links TRBV12-3 or TRBV12-4 with TRBJ2-1; D not certain. This CDR3 contains 14 residues. V was clipped by 6 bases and J by 3 bases, with 12 bases between them.

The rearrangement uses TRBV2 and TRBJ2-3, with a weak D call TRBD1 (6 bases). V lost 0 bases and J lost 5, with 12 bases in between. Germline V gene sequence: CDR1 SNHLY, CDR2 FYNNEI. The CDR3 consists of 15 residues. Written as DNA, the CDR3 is TGTGCCAGCAGTGAAGCGCGAGGGGGTTTAGATACGCAGTATTTT. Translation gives CASSEARGGLDTQYF.

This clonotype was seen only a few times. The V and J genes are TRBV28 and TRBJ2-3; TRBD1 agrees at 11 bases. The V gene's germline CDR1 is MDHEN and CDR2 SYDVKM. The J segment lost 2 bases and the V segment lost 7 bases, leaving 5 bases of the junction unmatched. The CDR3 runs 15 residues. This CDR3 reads CASNLGQGVTDTQYF. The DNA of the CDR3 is TGTGCCAGCAACCTGGGACAGGGGGTCACAGATACGCAGTATTTT.

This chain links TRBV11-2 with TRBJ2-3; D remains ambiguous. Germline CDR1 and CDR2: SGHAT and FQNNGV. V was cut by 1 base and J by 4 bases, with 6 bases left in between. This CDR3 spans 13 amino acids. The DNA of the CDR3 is TGTGCCAGCAGCTTAGTACGCGCAGATACGCAGTATTTT. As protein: CASSLVRADTQYF.

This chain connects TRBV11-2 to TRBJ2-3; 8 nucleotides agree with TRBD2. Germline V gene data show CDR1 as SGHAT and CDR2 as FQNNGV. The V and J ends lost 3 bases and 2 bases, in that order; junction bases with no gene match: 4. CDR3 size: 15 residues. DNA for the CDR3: TGTGCCAGCAGCTTGGGACTAGTTCCCACAGATACGCAGTATTTT. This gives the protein CASSLGLVPTDTQYF.

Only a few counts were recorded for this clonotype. The CDR3 loop is CASSPRQGADYGYTF. CDR3 bases: TGTGCCAGCAGCCCAAGACAGGGGGCCGACTATGGCTACACCTTC. The rearrangement uses TRBV7-6 and TRBJ1-2; 10 bases match TRBD1. After removal of 5 bases from V and 3 bases from J, the junction contained 6 bases not matched to a gene. Germline assignment: CDR1 SGHVS and CDR2 FNYEAQ. CDR3 size: 15 residues.

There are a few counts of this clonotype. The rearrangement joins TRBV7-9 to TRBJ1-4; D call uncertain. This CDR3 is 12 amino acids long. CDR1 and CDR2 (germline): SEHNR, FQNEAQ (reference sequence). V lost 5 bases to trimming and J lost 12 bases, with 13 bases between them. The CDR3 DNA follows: TGTGCCAGCAGCCCAAACCCTGGGCAACTGTTTTTT. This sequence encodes CASSPNPGQLFF.

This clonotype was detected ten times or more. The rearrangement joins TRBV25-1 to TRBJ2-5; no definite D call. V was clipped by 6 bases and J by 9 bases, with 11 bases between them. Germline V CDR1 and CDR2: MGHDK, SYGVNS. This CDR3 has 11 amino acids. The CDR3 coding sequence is TGTGCCAGCAGCGGTCAGGTGGCCCAGTACTTC. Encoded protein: CASSGQVAQYF.

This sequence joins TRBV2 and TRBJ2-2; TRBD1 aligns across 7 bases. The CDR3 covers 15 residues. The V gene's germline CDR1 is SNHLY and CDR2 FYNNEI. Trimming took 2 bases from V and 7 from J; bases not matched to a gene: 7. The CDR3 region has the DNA TGTGCCAGCAGTGAAAACAGGGGCGGATACGGGGAGCTGTTTTTT. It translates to CASSENRGGYGELFF.

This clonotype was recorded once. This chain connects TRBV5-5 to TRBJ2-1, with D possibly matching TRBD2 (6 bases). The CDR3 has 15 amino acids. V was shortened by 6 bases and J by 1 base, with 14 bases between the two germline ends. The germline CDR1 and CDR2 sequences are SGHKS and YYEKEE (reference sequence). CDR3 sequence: CASIFSGISYNEQFF. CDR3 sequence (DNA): TGTGCCAGCATCTTTAGCGGCATTTCCTACAATGAGCAGTTCTTC. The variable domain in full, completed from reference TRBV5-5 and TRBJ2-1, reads DAGVTQSPTHLIKTRGQQVTLRCSPISGHKSVSWYQQVLGQGPQFIFQYYEKEERGRGNFPDRFSARQFPNYSSELNVNALLLGDSALYLCASIFSGISYNEQFFGPGTRLTVL.

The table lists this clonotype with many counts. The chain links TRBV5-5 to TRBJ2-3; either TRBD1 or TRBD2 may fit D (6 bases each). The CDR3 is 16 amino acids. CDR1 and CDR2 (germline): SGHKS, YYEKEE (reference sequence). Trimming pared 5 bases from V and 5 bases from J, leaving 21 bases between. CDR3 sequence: CASRRGIYGGGDTQYF. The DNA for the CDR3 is TGTGCCAGCAGGAGGGGGATTTACGGGGGCGGAGATACGCAGTATTTT. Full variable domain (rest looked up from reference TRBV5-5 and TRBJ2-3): DAGVTQSPTHLIKTRGQQVTLRCSPISGHKSVSWYQQVLGQGPQFIFQYYEKEERGRGNFPDRFSARQFPNYSSELNVNALLLGDSALYLCASRRGIYGGGDTQYFGPGTRLTVL.

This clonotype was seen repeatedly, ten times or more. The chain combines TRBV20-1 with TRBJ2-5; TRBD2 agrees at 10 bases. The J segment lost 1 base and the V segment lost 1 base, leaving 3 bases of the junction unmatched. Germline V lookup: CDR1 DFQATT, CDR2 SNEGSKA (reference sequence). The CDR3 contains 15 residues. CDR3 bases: TGCAGTGCTAGAGCTAGCGGGGGTGTCCAAGAGACCCAGTACTTC. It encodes CSARASGGVQETQYF.

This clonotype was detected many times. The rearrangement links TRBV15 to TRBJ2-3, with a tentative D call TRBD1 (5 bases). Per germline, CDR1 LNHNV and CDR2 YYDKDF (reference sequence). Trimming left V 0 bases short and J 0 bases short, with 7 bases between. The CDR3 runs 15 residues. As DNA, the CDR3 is TGTGCCACCAGCAGAGAGGGGCGTAGCACAGATACGCAGTATTTT. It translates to CATSREGRSTDTQYF. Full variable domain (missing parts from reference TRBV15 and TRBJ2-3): DAMVIQNPRYQVTQFGKPVTLSCSQTLNHNVMYWYQQKSSQAPKLLFHYYDKDFNNEADTPDNFQSRRPNTSFCFLDIRSPGLGDTAMYLCATSREGRSTDTQYFGPGTRLTVL.

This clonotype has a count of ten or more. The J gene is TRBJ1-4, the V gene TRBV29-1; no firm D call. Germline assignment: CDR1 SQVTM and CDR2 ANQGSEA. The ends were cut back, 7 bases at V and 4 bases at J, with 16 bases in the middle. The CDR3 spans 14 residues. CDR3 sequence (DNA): TGCAGCGCAAATGTCGGCGGCCGTAATGAAAAACTGTTTTTT. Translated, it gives CSANVGGRNEKLFF.

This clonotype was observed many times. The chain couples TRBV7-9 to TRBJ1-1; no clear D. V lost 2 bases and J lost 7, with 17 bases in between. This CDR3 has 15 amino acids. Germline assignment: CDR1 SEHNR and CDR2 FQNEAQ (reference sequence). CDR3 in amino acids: CASSLSPRTVSEAFF. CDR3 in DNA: TGTGCCAGCAGCTTAAGTCCGCGGACTGTCAGTGAAGCTTTCTTT.

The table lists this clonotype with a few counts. The CDR3 reads CASSLAQNSPLHF. The DNA of the CDR3 is TGTGCCAGCAGCTTAGCGCAGAATTCACCCCTCCACTTT. The chain joins TRBV7-2 to TRBJ1-6; D not resolved. Germline CDR1 SGHTA, CDR2 FQGNSA. This CDR3 contains 13 residues. The germline V and J ends were trimmed by 0 bases and 7 bases, with 4 bases remaining between them. Full variable domain (rest looked up from reference TRBV7-2 and TRBJ1-6): GAGVSQSPSNKVTEKGKDVELRCDPISGHTALYWYRQSLGQGLEFLIYFQGNSAPDKSGLPSDRFSAERTGGSVSTLTIQRTQQEDSAVYLCASSLAQNSPLHFGNGTRLTVT.

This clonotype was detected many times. The chain's CDR3 is CASSYGGIFYEQYF. Written as DNA, the CDR3 is TGTGCCAGCAGTTACGGAGGGATCTTCTACGAGCAGTACTTC. This rearrangement joins TRBV12-3 or TRBV12-4 to TRBJ2-7; a possible D gene is TRBD2 (6 bases). The V end was cut by 4 bases, the J end by 3 bases, with 13 bases between. This CDR3 has 14 residues.

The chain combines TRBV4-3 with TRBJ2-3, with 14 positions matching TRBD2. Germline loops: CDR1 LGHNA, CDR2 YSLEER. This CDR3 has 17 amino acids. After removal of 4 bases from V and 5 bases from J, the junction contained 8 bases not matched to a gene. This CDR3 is CASSLLTSGGVVDTQYF. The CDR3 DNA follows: TGCGCCAGCAGCCTTTTGACTAGCGGGGGGGTAGTAGATACGCAGTATTTT.

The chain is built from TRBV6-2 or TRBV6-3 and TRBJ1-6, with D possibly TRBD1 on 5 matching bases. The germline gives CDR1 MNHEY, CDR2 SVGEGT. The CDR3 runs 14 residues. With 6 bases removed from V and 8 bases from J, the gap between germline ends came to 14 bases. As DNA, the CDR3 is TGTGCCAGCAGCCGAAGGGGTAATGATTCACCCCTCCACTTT. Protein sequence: CASSRRGNDSPLHF.